One and the same sample provided the 20 T cell receptor beta chains below, sequenced in a study of metastatic and nonmetastatic thyroid tumors. TCRdb re-called the PCR reads through MiXCR. The table lists 30,000 to 35,000 clones, 25% to 35% of them singletons. No treatment of any kind had been given to any patient before thyroid surgery. The sample was blood. The receptors were sampled from a female donor with papillary thyroid cancer or a benign thyroid nodule (not recorded which). Some clones in this sample may be carry-over from other donors' samples.

This clone was picked up many times. The CDR3 here is CASSQVTGAEAFF. Here the CDR3 DNA reads TGTGCCAGCAGCCAAGTGACAGGGGCTGAAGCTTTCTTT. V gene TRBV14 combines with J gene TRBJ1-1, with 8 bases identical to TRBD1. This CDR3 has 13 amino acids. Germline CDR1 reads SGHDN; CDR2 reads FVKESK. The V and J ends lost 1 base and 6 bases, in that order; junction bases with no gene match: 1.

As for this clone: A read error may produce the germline difference seen at one junction end. The chain uses TRBV7-7 and TRBJ2-7, with D possibly matching TRBD1 (5 bases). CDR3 length equals 14 residues. Germline CDR1 SSHAT, CDR2 FNYEAQ (reference sequence). CDR3 coding DNA: TGTGCTAGCAGCCCCGGACATGGACCCTACGAGCAGTACTTC. Translating it yields CASSPGHGPYEQYF.

This clone was detected many times. This rearrangement joins TRBV4-3 to TRBJ1-4; D is possibly TRBD1 (5 bases). The CDR3 runs 15 residues. Trimming cost V 0 bases and J 8 bases, with 13 bases left between them. The germline V gene encodes CDR1 LGHNA and CDR2 YSLEER. CDR3 sequence reads: CASSQEGTGDEKLFF. The CDR3 bases are TGCGCCAGCAGCCAAGAGGGAACAGGAGACGAAAAACTGTTTTTT.

This clone was detected many times. The V and J genes are TRBV10-2 and TRBJ2-2, with TRBD2 matching over 11 bases. This CDR3 contains 15 residues. Germline assignment: CDR1 WSHSY and CDR2 SAAADI. V trimming: 10 bases; J trimming: 6 bases; junction bases outside the gene matches: 10. CDR3 sequence reads: CATQVTSGDSGELFF. CDR3 nucleotides: TGCGCCACACAAGTGACTAGCGGGGATTCCGGGGAGCTGTTTTTT.

As concerns this clone: The final CDR3 position lacks the conserved phenylalanine or tryptophan, pointing to a likely read error. J is TRBJ2-2 and V is TRBV20-1; TRBD2 matches at 9 bases. Trimming took 5 bases from V and 8 from J; bases not matched to a gene: 6. Germline V gene lookup returns CDR1 DFQATT and CDR2 SNEGSKA (reference sequence). This CDR3 is built from 13 residues. The CDR3, as DNA: TGCAGTGCTGGTAGCGGGAGTGCTGGGGAGCTGTTTTAT. It translates to CSAGSGSAGELFY.

A few counts support this clone. The V and J genes are TRBV27 and TRBJ2-1; 9 nucleotides agree with TRBD2. The ends lost 6 bases at V and 4 bases at J; junction bases unmatched: 13. Per the germline V gene, CDR1 is MNHEY and CDR2 is SMNVEV (reference sequence). The CDR3 is 17 amino acids. The CDR3 nucleotides are TGTGCCAGCAGGAGTTTAGAAGGTCTAGCGGGGTACAATGAGCAGTTCTTC. The encoded protein is CASRSLEGLAGYNEQFF.

Comments on this clone: The junction and the germline gene differ at one end; a read error may be behind it. V gene TRBV30 combines with J gene TRBJ2-7; 9 bases map to TRBD2. Germline loops: CDR1 GTSNPN, CDR2 SVGIG (reference sequence). The CDR3 loop spans 15 amino acids. The CDR3 reads CTWTTPSGNSYEQYF. In nucleotides, the CDR3 is TGTACCTGGACCACCCCTAGCGGGAATTCCTACGAGCAGTACTTC.

Comments on this clone: The junction departs from germline at one end; a sequencing error may be responsible. This rearrangement joins TRBV3-1 to TRBJ1-2; 7 bases agree with TRBD1. CDR1 is LGHDT, CDR2 YNNKEL, per germline (reference sequence). This CDR3 region has 12 residues. The CDR3 nucleotides are TGCGCCAGCAACCAAGATAGGGGGCGCTACACCTTC. Translating gives CASNQDRGRYTF.

This clone was seen repeatedly, ten times or more. V is TRBV4-3 and J is TRBJ2-6, with 7 bases that match TRBD2. Germline V gene data show CDR1 as LGHNA and CDR2 as YSLEER. The CDR3 spans 18 residues. J gave up 0 bases and V 1 base, and 6 bases lay outside the gene matches. The DNA of the CDR3 is TGCGCCAGCAGCCAAGTAAGACTAGCACCCTCTGGGGCCAACGTCCTGACTTTC. Its translation: CASSQVRLAPSGANVLTF.

The chain combines TRBV19 with TRBJ2-7, with D perhaps matching TRBD1 (5 bases). Germline lookup yields CDR1 LNHDA and CDR2 SQIVND (reference sequence). V lost 5 bases, J lost 6 bases, and 14 bases lay in between. The CDR3 length is 13 residues. As DNA, the CDR3 is TGTGCCAGTAGTCTCACCTCAGGGCCCGAGCAGTACTTC. Its protein product is CASSLTSGPEQYF.

This clone was detected ten times or more. The rearrangement joins TRBV24-1 to TRBJ2-1; D not resolved. V dropped 4 bases and J dropped 0 bases, with 12 bases sitting between them. Germline lookup yields CDR1 KGHDR and CDR2 SFDVKD. The CDR3 contains 16 residues. Here the CDR3 DNA reads TGTGCCACCAGTGACTCACGGATGAGCTCCTACAATGAGCAGTTCTTC. Its translation: CATSDSRMSSYNEQFF.

This clone was counted ten times or more. The rearrangement joins TRBV6-2 or TRBV6-3 to TRBJ1-5; TRBD1 agrees at 10 bases. V was pared by 6 bases and J by 3 bases, with 8 bases of the junction left unmatched. CDR1 is MNHEY, CDR2 SVGEGT, per germline. This CDR3 contains 16 residues. The CDR3: CASRIGTGADNQPQHF. The CDR3 region has the DNA TGTGCCAGCAGAATCGGGACAGGGGCTGACAATCAGCCCCAGCATTTT.

Note on this clone: Other DNA sequences from this sample encode an identical CDR3 as well. V is TRBV6-1 and J is TRBJ2-7; 12 bases match TRBD2. Per germline, CDR1 MNHNS and CDR2 SASEGT. V shed 6 bases, J shed 2 bases, and the junction held 5 bases outside the gene matches. The CDR3 contains 15 residues. Here the CDR3 DNA reads TGTGCCAGCAGCCGGACTAGCGGGAACCCCTACGAGCAGTACTTC. Its protein is CASSRTSGNPYEQYF.

This chain joins TRBV3-1 and TRBJ2-5, with D perhaps matching TRBD2 (5 bases). CDR1 and CDR2 (germline): LGHDT, YNNKEL (reference sequence). CDR3 size: 14 residues. Trimming stripped 4 bases from V and 5 bases from J, with 14 bases between. CDR3 region: CASSRALDRETQYF. Here the CDR3 DNA reads TGTGCCAGCAGCCGGGCACTAGATAGGGAGACCCAGTACTTC.

The chain links TRBV5-6 to TRBJ1-2; D gene uncertain. This CDR3 spans 14 amino acids. Per the germline V gene, CDR1 is SGHDT and CDR2 is YYEEEE. V was trimmed by 4 bases and J by 5 bases, leaving 15 bases between them. CDR3 amino acids: CASSLATEQYGYTF. DNA of the CDR3: TGTGCCAGCAGCCTCGCCACAGAACAATATGGCTACACCTTC. The entire variable domain, with the rest obtained from reference TRBV5-6 and TRBJ1-2, is as follows: DAGVTQSPTHLIKTRGQQVTLRCSPKSGHDTVSWYQQALGQGPQFIFQYYEEEERQRGNFPDRFSGHQFPNYSSELNVNALLLGDSALYLCASSLATEQYGYTFGSGTRLTVV.

This clone was seen a few times. The rearrangement uses TRBV6-1 and TRBJ2-2; D not resolved. Trimming pared 6 bases from V and 6 bases from J, leaving 8 bases between. This CDR3 contains 12 residues. CDR1 and CDR2 from the germline V gene are MNHNS and SASEGT. The CDR3 spells CASRWMAGELFF. In nucleotides, the CDR3 is TGTGCCAGCAGGTGGATGGCCGGGGAGCTGTTTTTT.

This clone has a count of ten or more. The rearrangement joins TRBV30 to TRBJ1-6, with a weak D call TRBD1 (6 bases). CDR3 length: 17 amino acids. Trimming took 5 bases from V and 0 from J, leaving 17 bases between them. Germline CDR1 reads GTSNPN; CDR2 reads SVGIG (reference sequence). CDR3 sequence (DNA): TGTGCCTGGGGGGGGACACTGAGGAGCTCCTATAATTCACCCCTCCACTTT. As protein: CAWGGTLRSSYNSPLHF.

This clone was counted at least ten times. Within the sample, other DNA sequences also encode this same CDR3. CDR3 amino acids: CASSLKGGTGVYEQYF. CDR3 DNA: TGTGCCAGCAGCTTAAAGGGAGGGACAGGGGTCTACGAGCAGTACTTC. J is TRBJ2-7 and V is TRBV11-1; 10 nucleotides line up with TRBD1. The ends lost 2 bases at V and 3 bases at J; junction bases unmatched: 7. This CDR3 spans 16 amino acids. Germline CDR1 is SGHAT and CDR2 is FQDESV (reference sequence).

There are many counts of this clone. The J gene is TRBJ1-3, the V gene TRBV7-2, with 9 bases aligning to TRBD1. V lost 7 bases, J lost 2 bases, and 3 bases stayed unmatched. There are 14 residues in the CDR3. Germline assignment: CDR1 SGHTA and CDR2 FQGNSA. The CDR3 loop is CASTRTGAGNTIYF. The CDR3 region has the DNA TGTGCCAGCACAAGGACAGGGGCTGGAAACACCATATATTTT.

The chain couples TRBV5-1 to TRBJ2-6; a weak D match, TRBD1 (6 bases). Per the germline V gene, CDR1 is SGHRS and CDR2 is YFSETQ. Trimming pared 1 base from V and 2 bases from J, leaving 7 bases between. The CDR3 is 15 amino acids. CDR3 protein: CASSLNRAGANVLTF. In DNA form, the CDR3 reads TGCGCCAGCAGCTTGAACAGGGCTGGGGCCAACGTCCTGACTTTC. The complete variable domain, with remaining parts taken from reference TRBV5-1 and TRBJ2-6, reads KAGVTQTPRYLIKTRGQQVTLSCSPISGHRSVSWYQQTPGQGLQFLFEYFSETQRNKGNFPGRFSGRQFSNSRSEMNVSTLELGDSALYLCASSLNRAGANVLTFGAGSRLTVL.